This TCR beta chain was found in a study of T cells in Graves' hyperthyroidism and ophthalmopathy. Study information: At the time of initial diagnosis and before any treatment, peripheral blood was collected.

The length of the CDR3 is 16 residues. From germline, CDR1 is DFQATT and CDR2 SNEGSKA (reference sequence). J was trimmed by 1 base and V by 4 bases; bases with no gene match: 9. RNA transcripts gave rise to amplified TCR beta CDR3 regions. The study used the HTBI primer set for a first-round RT-PCR of the TCR CDR3. TCRdb re-called the multiplex PCR reads through MiXCR, storing one row per CDR3 protein. The data show about half a million distinct CDR3 sequences, roughly 16% seen once. This clonotype was recorded many times. This receptor was taken from a woman in her 30s with Graves' ophthalmopathy. The chain uses TRBV20-1 and TRBJ2-3; TRBD2 agrees at 9 bases. Sequenced: blood. This chain's CDR3 is CSAIDPRTSGTDTQYF. The CDR3 DNA reads TGCAGTGCTATCGACCCGAGGACTAGCGGCACAGATACGCAGTATTTT.